A single sample gave rise to the 2 T cell receptor beta chains below, sequenced in a study of blood T cell repertoires in COVID-19. Clones were read by immunoSEQ multiplex PCR, and TCRdb kept only the in-frame ones, dropping some. The data show around 58,000 clones, roughly 85% seen once. The sequencing input was peripheral blood. These receptor sequences come from a human donor in a cohort sampled during active COVID-19.

This clone was detected once. The chain joins TRBV6-6 to TRBJ1-3; 8 bases line up with TRBD1. Germline V gene data show CDR1 as MNHNY and CDR2 as SVGAGI (reference sequence). With V trimmed by 5 bases and J by 1 base, 4 bases remained unmatched. This CDR3 has 15 residues. The CDR3 region is CASSPRTGSGNTIYF. The CDR3 coding sequence is TGTGCCAGCAGTCCCCGGACAGGGTCTGGAAACACCATATATTTT.

The CDR3 DNA reads TGTGCCAGCTCGGGGACAGGTCTTACGATGCAGTTCTTC. The encoded protein is CASSGTGLTMQFF. This chain connects TRBV28 to TRBJ2-1, with TRBD1 identical over 8 bases. Germline-derived CDR1 and CDR2 are MDHEN and SYDVKM. This CDR3 spans 13 amino acids. The J segment lost 12 bases and the V segment lost 8 bases, leaving 12 bases of the junction unmatched.